A selection of T cell receptor beta chains follows, all from one sample in a study of identical twins. Via MiXCR, TCRdb re-called the 5' RACE reads, giving one row per CDR3 protein. The sample records 400,000 to 550,000 distinct CDR3 sequences, about 20% being singletons. Another study also made use of these data, one on T cells expressing NK-cell markers.

Sequenced material: CD4+ T cells sorted from blood. The receptors stem from a woman in her late teens or twenties in good health. The CDR3 runs from the conserved cysteine through the conserved F or W. A D gene is named only where the DNA matches it firmly. Size is stated for part of the rows, as once, few or many counts, or as a class when the clone is expanded.

D gene | J gene | clone size | CDR3 length | V gene | CDR3 protein | CDR3 DNA
TRBD1 | TRBJ1-2 | NA | 14 | TRBV12-3/TRBV12-4 | CASSSGQGGAGYTF | TGTGCCAGCAGCTCCGGACAGGGAGGCGCTGGCTACACCTTC
NA | TRBJ1-1 | NA | 13 | TRBV27 | CASRGDPGAEAFF | TGTGCCAGCAGGGGGGACCCGGGCGCTGAAGCTTTCTTT
NA | TRBJ2-3 | few | 15 | TRBV20-1 | CSAHTFGRDTDTQYF | TGCAGTGCCCACACCTTTGGACGGGACACAGATACGCAGTATTTT
NA | TRBJ1-1 | many | 14 | TRBV9 | CASSAGGAETEAFF | TGTGCCAGCAGCGCCGGTGGGGCAGAGACTGAAGCTTTCTTT
TRBD1 | TRBJ1-1 | few | 17 | TRBV6-1 | CASRTRQGPLLNTEAFF | TGTGCCAGCAGGACCAGACAGGGCCCCCTTCTGAACACTGAAGCTTTCTTT
NA | TRBJ1-2 | NA | 15 | TRBV9 | CASSVEAGRSYGYTF | TGTGCCAGCAGCGTAGAGGCAGGGAGGAGCTATGGCTACACCTTC
TRBD1 | TRBJ2-7 | few | 12 | TRBV20-1 | CSAKTGVDEQYF | TGCAGTGCCAAGACAGGGGTCGACGAGCAGTACTTC
NA | TRBJ2-2 | few | 14 | TRBV20-1 | CSARGLGRDGELFF | TGCAGTGCTAGGGGCTTAGGTCGCGACGGGGAGCTGTTTTTT
NA | TRBJ1-3 | many | 12 | TRBV20-1 | CSAREGGNTIYF | TGCAGTGCTAGAGAGGGTGGAAACACCATATATTTT
NA | TRBJ2-2 | few | 15 | TRBV5-1 | CASSLDRLNTGELFF | TGCGCCAGCAGCTTGGACAGATTGAACACCGGGGAGCTGTTTTTT
NA | TRBJ2-1 | NA | 16 | TRBV4-3 | CASSQDVGSRYNEQFF | TGCGCCAGCAGCCAAGATGTAGGGAGTCGATACAATGAGCAGTTCTTC
NA | TRBJ2-5 | NA | 13 | TRBV7-9 | CASSIRGGETQYF | TGTGCCAGCAGTATTAGAGGTGGGGAGACCCAGTACTTC
NA | TRBJ2-6 | NA | 14 | TRBV6-1 | CASCGGSGANVLTF | TGTGCCTCTTGTGGGGGGTCCGGGGCCAACGTCCTGACTTTC
NA | TRBJ1-6 | NA | 13 | TRBV29-1 | CSVAPRPNSPLHF | TGCAGCGTTGCCCCCAGGCCTAATTCACCCCTCCACTTT
NA | TRBJ2-3 | NA | 15 | TRBV9 | CASSVAPGLTDTQYF | TGTGCCAGCAGCGTAGCCCCGGGCCTCACAGATACGCAGTATTTT
NA | TRBJ2-7 | NA | 13 | TRBV20-1 | CSAREAGTYEQYF | TGCAGTGCTAGAGAAGCCGGGACCTACGAGCAGTACTTC
TRBD2 | TRBJ2-5 | few | 14 | TRBV20-1 | CSASGGSSGETQYF | TGCAGTGCTAGTGGCGGGAGTTCTGGAGAGACCCAGTACTTC
TRBD2 | TRBJ2-7 | once | 15 | TRBV15 | CATSWISGRISEQYF | TGTGCCACCAGCTGGATCAGCGGGAGAATAAGCGAGCAGTACTTC
TRBD1 | TRBJ2-2 | few | 16 | TRBV12-3/TRBV12-4 | CASTVPGQVSTGELFF | TGTGCCAGCACGGTCCCGGGACAGGTGTCGACCGGGGAGCTGTTTTTT
NA | TRBJ2-3 | NA | 16 | TRBV20-1 | CSASHHSAAATDTQYF | TGCAGTGCTAGTCACCATTCAGCAGCGGCAACAGATACGCAGTATTTT
NA | TRBJ2-7 | few | 16 | TRBV2 | CASVGTLTGDPYEQYF | TGTGCCAGCGTGGGGACCCTCACGGGGGATCCCTACGAGCAGTACTTC
TRBD1 | TRBJ1-2 | many | 18 | TRBV20-1 | CSARDSKSRQGDKYGYTF | TGCAGTGCTAGAGATTCTAAAAGCCGACAGGGTGACAAATATGGCTACACCTTC
NA | TRBJ1-1 | NA | 14 | TRBV15 | CATSRVVGDTEAFF | TGTGCCACCAGCAGAGTTGTGGGGGACACTGAAGCTTTCTTT
TRBD1 | TRBJ1-2 | NA | 13 | TRBV6-2/TRBV6-3 | CASSSRTGPGYTF | TGTGCCAGCAGTTCCCGGACAGGGCCGGGCTACACCTTC
TRBD2 | TRBJ2-7 | few | 13 | TRBV10-3 | CAIRGLDSYEQYF | TGTGCCATCAGAGGACTAGACTCCTACGAGCAGTACTTC
NA | TRBJ2-3 | many | 10 | TRBV20-1 | CSATPDTQYF | TGCAGTGCTACCCCAGATACGCAGTATTTT
TRBD2 | TRBJ2-1 | few | 16 | TRBV7-9 | CASSHRAGAVYNEQFF | TGTGCCAGCAGCCATCGAGCGGGAGCGGTCTACAATGAGCAGTTCTTC
TRBD2 | TRBJ2-3 | NA | 15 | TRBV5-1 | CASSLDLAGADTQYF | TGCGCCAGCAGCTTGGATTTAGCGGGGGCGGATACGCAGTATTTT
NA | TRBJ1-1 | few | 14 | TRBV20-1 | CSARDFTWATEAFF | TGCAGTGCTAGAGATTTCACGTGGGCCACTGAAGCTTTCTTT
NA | TRBJ1-2 | NA | 14 | TRBV20-1 | CSARATAQFYGYTF | TGCAGTGCTAGGGCAACAGCCCAATTCTATGGCTACACCTTC
NA | TRBJ2-2 | NA | 14 | TRBV7-9 | CASSDLGETGELFF | TGTGCCAGCAGCGACTTAGGGGAAACCGGGGAGCTGTTTTTT
TRBD2 | TRBJ2-1 | NA | 16 | TRBV6-2/TRBV6-3 | CASSYLREVTYNEQFF | TGTGCCAGCAGTTATTTGCGGGAGGTTACCTACAATGAGCAGTTCTTC
NA | TRBJ2-1 | NA | 14 | TRBV6-4 | CASSTTGTTMRQFF | TGTGCCAGCAGTACGACAGGAACTACAATGAGGCAGTTCTTC
NA | TRBJ2-7 | few | 12 | TRBV2 | CASRLLAHEQYF | TGTGCCAGCAGGCTCCTAGCGCACGAGCAGTACTTC
NA | TRBJ2-7 | few | 17 | TRBV7-9 | CASRTFPDSWGKDEQYF | TGTGCCAGCAGGACCTTCCCAGATAGCTGGGGTAAGGACGAGCAGTACTTC
NA | TRBJ2-7 | few | 16 | TRBV7-2 | CASRPGSIANSYEQYF | TGTGCCAGCAGACCCGGGTCGATTGCGAACTCCTACGAGCAGTACTTC
NA | TRBJ2-1 | NA | 13 | TRBV3-1 | CASSQVTGNEQFF | TGTGCCAGCAGCCAGGTAACGGGCAATGAGCAGTTCTTC
NA | TRBJ2-5 | NA | 15 | TRBV5-4 | CASSLVSSVQETQYF | TGTGCCAGCAGCTTGGTTTCTAGCGTCCAAGAGACCCAGTACTTC
TRBD2 | TRBJ2-2 | few | 14 | TRBV29-1 | CSARLRGVTGELFF | TGCAGCGCCCGCCTGCGGGGGGTTACCGGGGAGCTGTTTTTT
TRBD2 | TRBJ2-7 | NA | 16 | TRBV5-1 | CASSLASGGRAYEQYF | TGCGCCAGCAGCTTGGCGTCCGGCGGGAGAGCCTACGAGCAGTACTTC
NA | TRBJ2-7 | few | 12 | TRBV20-1 | CSARDQVLEQYF | TGCAGTGCTAGAGATCAGGTACTCGAGCAGTACTTC
NA | TRBJ2-1 | NA | 14 | TRBV7-8 | CASSSQISYNEQFF | TGTGCCAGCAGCTCACAGATCTCCTACAATGAGCAGTTCTTC
NA | TRBJ2-2 | many | 15 | TRBV6-5 | CASSYDTEGAGELFF | TGTGCCAGCAGTTACGACACAGAGGGAGCCGGGGAGCTGTTTTTT
TRBD1 | TRBJ1-1 | many | 14 | TRBV12-3/TRBV12-4 | CASRLGQAGTEAFF | TGTGCCAGCAGGTTGGGACAGGCAGGCACTGAAGCTTTCTTT
NA | TRBJ1-5 | few | 15 | TRBV6-2/TRBV6-3 | CASSAGTESNQPQHF | TGTGCCAGCAGTGCCGGGACCGAGAGCAATCAGCCCCAGCATTTT
NA | TRBJ2-3 | NA | 15 | TRBV7-2 | CASLKGRASTDTQYF | TGTGCCAGCCTCAAGGGGCGGGCCAGCACAGATACGCAGTATTTT
NA | TRBJ2-1 | few | 14 | TRBV5-1 | CASGTDPTYNEQFF | TGCGCCAGCGGTACCGACCCTACGTACAATGAGCAGTTCTTC
TRBD2 | TRBJ2-3 | NA | 13 | TRBV5-6 | CASRAGVTDTQYF | TGTGCCAGCAGGGCGGGGGTCACAGATACGCAGTATTTT
NA | TRBJ1-5 | NA | 15 | TRBV5-1 | CASSFLGASNQPQHF | TGCGCCAGCAGCTTCTTGGGGGCGAGCAATCAGCCCCAGCATTTT
NA | TRBJ2-7 | NA | 14 | TRBV20-1 | CSASRLGLFYEQYF | TGCAGTGCTAGCCGACTTGGACTGTTCTACGAGCAGTACTTC
NA | TRBJ1-1 | many | 15 | TRBV7-2 | CASSLLGTTNTEAFF | TGTGCCAGCAGCTTATTGGGGACAACGAACACTGAAGCTTTCTTT
TRBD2 | TRBJ2-3 | NA | 14 | TRBV6-2/TRBV6-3 | CASSYAGEADTQYF | TGTGCCAGCAGTTACGCGGGAGAGGCAGATACGCAGTATTTT
NA | TRBJ2-1 | few | 15 | TRBV29-1 | CSALGPGLVGNEQFF | TGCAGCGCTCTGGGGCCGGGTCTTGTGGGCAATGAGCAGTTCTTC
NA | TRBJ1-1 | NA | 12 | TRBV3-1 | CASSQAGRIAFF | TGTGCCAGCAGCCAAGCAGGACGGATAGCTTTCTTT